This TCR beta chain appears in the sequencing data of a study of identifying expanded T cells in peripheral blood. Study-wide results and limits: About 1.2 clones differed between technical replicates, versus around 16 and 19 over time. Approximately 2-week clone count variance significantly increased as total template count grew.

Healthy donors had no documented immune events, such as infections, while sampled. CDR3 length: 15 amino acids. Germline CDR1 is MDHEN and CDR2 is SYDVKM. V lost 5 bases to trimming and J lost 4 bases, with 15 bases between them. Libraries were prepared by immunoSEQ multiplex PCR; TCRdb keeps only in-frame clonotypes and omits some of them. This table holds roughly 81,000 clones, 84% found once. This clone has more than one count but fewer than ten. The antigen is undetermined. The material sequenced was blood. The TCR was taken from a person between 18 and 75 years old in good health. The V gene is TRBV28, the J gene TRBJ1-3, with D tentatively TRBD1 (5 bases). The CDR3: CASSLDITSGNTIYF. The CDR3 DNA is TGTGCCAGCAGTCTGGACATTACGAGCGGAAACACCATATATTTT.